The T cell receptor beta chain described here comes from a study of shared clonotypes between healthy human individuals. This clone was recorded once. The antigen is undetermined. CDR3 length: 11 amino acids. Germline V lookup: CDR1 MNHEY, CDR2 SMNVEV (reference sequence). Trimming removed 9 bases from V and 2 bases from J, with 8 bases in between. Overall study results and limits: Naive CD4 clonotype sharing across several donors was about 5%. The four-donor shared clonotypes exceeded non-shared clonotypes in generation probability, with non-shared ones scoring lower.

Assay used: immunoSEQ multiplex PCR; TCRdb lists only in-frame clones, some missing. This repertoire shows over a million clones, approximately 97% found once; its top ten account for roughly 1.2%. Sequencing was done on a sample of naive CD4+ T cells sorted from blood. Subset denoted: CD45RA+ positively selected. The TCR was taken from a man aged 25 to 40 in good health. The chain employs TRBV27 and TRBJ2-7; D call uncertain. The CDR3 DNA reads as TGTGCCAGGAAAAAAACCTACGAGCAGTACTTC. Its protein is CARKKTYEQYF.